The sequence of this T cell receptor beta chain was determined in a study of blood T cell repertoires in COVID-19. The wider study: The samples span acute and convalescent COVID-19 from the United States, Italy and Spain. Sample material is recorded as cDNA or gDNA derived from T cells, B-cell-depleted T cells, or PBMCs.

The authors' processing: Reference gene primer amplification gave nucleated cell count estimates. Assay: immunoSEQ multiplex PCR; the TCRdb copy retains only in-frame clones and omits some. V, J and clone size were drawn from that table, and D and trimming were deduced from the DNA. The sample includes about 190,000 clones, 70% to 90% of them seen just once. Looked up from germline, CDR1 is SNHLY and CDR2 is FYNNEI. The CDR3 is 14 residues long. The V gene end was trimmed by 7 bases and the J gene end by 0 bases; junction bases not matched to a gene: 4. The specimen was peripheral blood. The chain couples TRBV2 to TRBJ1-1; 8 bases map to TRBD1. The clonotype was recovered from a woman aged 70-85 years with active or convalescent COVID-19. Here the CDR3 reads CASTRTGLNTEAFF. The DNA for the CDR3 is TGTGCCAGCACCAGGACAGGGTTGAACACTGAAGCTTTCTTT.